This T cell receptor (beta chain) was identified during a study of blood T cell repertoires in COVID-19. Study details: The study drew acute and convalescent COVID-19 samples from the United States, Italy and Spain. Sources were T cells, B-cell-depleted T cells, or PBMCs; the material itself was cDNA or gDNA.

The germline V gene encodes CDR1 SGHVS and CDR2 FNYEAQ. With 5 bases removed from V and 2 bases from J, the gap between germline ends came to 19 bases. CDR3 length equals 16 residues. In the original workflow: Amplification of reference gene primers was used by the study to estimate nucleated cell counts. The assay was immunoSEQ multiplex PCR, and TCRdb's table has in-frame clones only and misses some. V, J and clone size were drawn from that table, and D and trimming were deduced from the DNA. The sample contains about 180,000 clones, roughly 89% of which appear only once. The chain has TRBV7-6 and TRBJ2-7; the D gene is possibly TRBD1 (6 bases). The TCR comes from a woman aged 50 to 65 with acute or convalescent COVID-19. Sequencing was done on a sample of peripheral blood. The CDR3 region is CASSPGPDRTPYEQYF. The CDR3 nucleotides read TGTGCCAGCAGCCCGGGACCCGACAGGACCCCCTACGAGCAGTACTTC.